These T cell receptor beta chains were read from a single sample in a study of graft-versus-host responses after intestinal transplantation. Repertoires were generated with immunoSEQ multiplex PCR, while TCRdb's copy carries only in-frame clones and drops some. The sample has about 120,000 clones; just under 95% are singletons. Their recognized antigens are unknown. The source material was unstimulated CD4+ T cells sorted from spleen or lymph node cells, sampled before intestinal transplant. Source of these receptors: a human donor who received an intestinal transplant. CDR3s include the opening cysteine and the closing phenylalanine or tryptophan. A D gene is named only where the DNA matches it firmly. Clone size is given for some rows only: seen once, a few or many times, or a class if the clone is expanded.

size: .; J: TRBJ2-7; D: .; V: TRBV5-4; DNA: TGTGCCAGCAGCTTGGATAGGGCTTCCGAGCAGTACTTC; CDR3: CASSLDRASEQYF
size: .; J: TRBJ1-2; D: .; V: TRBV6-1; DNA: TGTGCCAGCAGTGCGGCAGGGAAAATCTATGGCTACACCTTC; CDR3: CASSAAGKIYGYTF
size: .; J: TRBJ2-7; D: .; V: TRBV29-1; DNA: TGCAGCGTAGCCGGGACAAATAAGCAGTACTTC; CDR3: CSVAGTNKQYF
size: .; J: TRBJ2-7; D: .; V: TRBV5-1; DNA: TGCGCCAGCAGCTTCCCAGGGCACACCTACGAGCAGTACTTC; CDR3: CASSFPGHTYEQYF
size: once; J: TRBJ2-1; D: .; V: TRBV7-3; DNA: TGTGCCAGCAGCTTAAATCCCGCCAATGAGCAGTTCTTC; CDR3: CASSLNPANEQFF
size: .; J: TRBJ1-2; D: .; V: TRBV5-1; DNA: TGCGCCAGCAGCTTCCGGGAAGGGAATGGCTACACCTTC; CDR3: CASSFREGNGYTF
size: .; J: TRBJ2-5; D: .; V: TRBV21-1; DNA: TGTGCCAGCGCGCTAGCGACGCAAGAGACCCAGTACTTC; CDR3: CASALATQETQYF
size: .; J: TRBJ1-3; D: .; V: TRBV7-6; DNA: TGTGCCAGCAGCTTTATTTCAGGGGATCAAAACACCATATATTTT; CDR3: CASSFISGDQNTIYF
size: .; J: TRBJ2-5; D: .; V: TRBV28; DNA: TGTGCCATTACCGAAGGGGGGTTGGCTAAAAAGACCCAGTACTTC; CDR3: CAITEGGLAKKTQYF
size: .; J: TRBJ2-1; D: TRBD2; V: TRBV7-9; DNA: TGTGCCAGCAGCATAGAAAAAATGGCGGGAGGCGGGAATGAGCAGTTCTTC; CDR3: CASSIEKMAGGGNEQFF
size: .; J: TRBJ2-7; D: TRBD2; V: TRBV6-1; DNA: TGTGCCAGCAGTAGAGCGGGAGACTCCTACGAGCAGTACTTC; CDR3: CASSRAGDSYEQYF
size: once; J: TRBJ1-2; D: .; V: TRBV6-1; DNA: TGTGCCAGCAGTGAAGCGCCAGGGGCCTATGGCTACACCTTC; CDR3: CASSEAPGAYGYTF
size: .; J: TRBJ2-2; D: .; V: TRBV11-3; DNA: TGTGCCAGCAGCGCCACTGACGCGAACACCGGGGAGCTGTTTTTT; CDR3: CASSATDANTGELFF
size: .; J: TRBJ2-1; D: .; V: TRBV7-3; DNA: TGTGCCAGCAGCTTAGACAGCTACAATGAGCAGTTCTTC; CDR3: CASSLDSYNEQFF
size: .; J: TRBJ2-1; D: .; V: TRBV6-1; DNA: TGTGCCAGCAGGACCCAGGGGGGGTCCTACAATGAGCAGTTCTTC; CDR3: CASRTQGGSYNEQFF
size: .; J: TRBJ2-5; D: TRBD2; V: TRBV5-1; DNA: TGCGCCAGCAGCCCGGGACTAGCGGGCCCCCAAGAGACCCAGTACTTC; CDR3: CASSPGLAGPQETQYF
size: .; J: TRBJ2-5; D: .; V: TRBV7-9; DNA: TGTGCCAGCAGCCCGTCCGGGGTCCAAGAGACCCAGTACTTC; CDR3: CASSPSGVQETQYF
size: .; J: TRBJ1-2; D: TRBD1; V: TRBV7-2; DNA: TGTGCCAGCAGCTTAGCGCCCGGACAGGGCGGCTATGGCTACACCTTC; CDR3: CASSLAPGQGGYGYTF
size: .; J: TRBJ1-5; D: TRBD1; V: TRBV6-6; DNA: TGTGCCGGCGGACAGGGGGATCAGCCCCAGCATTTT; CDR3: CAGGQGDQPQHF
size: .; J: TRBJ2-1; D: TRBD2; V: TRBV4-2; DNA: TGTGCCAGCAGCCAAGCTCCCGGGACTAGGGTTTTCAATGAGCAGTTCTTC; CDR3: CASSQAPGTRVFNEQFF
size: .; J: TRBJ2-7; D: TRBD1; V: TRBV19; DNA: TGTGCCAGTAGTACGGGACAGGTTCCCTACGAGCAGTACTTC; CDR3: CASSTGQVPYEQYF
size: .; J: TRBJ2-5; D: TRBD1; V: TRBV23-1; DNA: TGCGCCAGCAGTCTACGGGACAGGGAGTACCAAGAGACCCAGTACTTC; CDR3: CASSLRDREYQETQYF
size: .; J: TRBJ2-3; D: TRBD2; V: TRBV10-3; DNA: TGTGCCATCAGTGGGGGGAGGGAGCTAACAGATACGCAGTATTTT; CDR3: CAISGGRELTDTQYF
size: .; J: TRBJ2-7; D: TRBD1; V: TRBV5-1; DNA: TGCGCCAGCAGCTTGGGGCCGGGACAGGGATACGAGCAGTACTTC; CDR3: CASSLGPGQGYEQYF